A selection of T cell receptor beta chains follows, all from one sample in a study of CD8 T cells in Susac syndrome. Each CDR3 protein gets one entry after TCRdb re-called the immunoSEQ multiplex PCR reads with MiXCR. The profile shows about 150,000 distinct CDR3 sequences, 90% to 95% of them singletons. What was sequenced was CD4+ T cells from PBMCs. The receptor set was obtained from a human donor in good health. CDR3s include the opening cysteine and the closing phenylalanine or tryptophan. Fields, in order: D gene, clone size, CDR3 length, J gene, V gene, CDR3 DNA, CDR3 protein. The D gene is left open where the match is weak. Clone size, where shown, is once, few, many, or a class for clones that have expanded.

>.|.|13|TRBJ2-3|TRBV28
TGTGCCAGCTCAGACCCGACCACAGATACGCAGTATTTT
CASSDPTTDTQYF
>.|.|12|TRBJ1-4|TRBV7-9
TGTGCCAGCAGCAGGGAACAGGAAAAACTGTTTTTT
CASSREQEKLFF
>TRBD2|.|16|TRBJ2-7|TRBV15
TGTGCCACCAGCTCGGGACTAGCGGGAGGGCAAAACGAGCAGTACTTC
CATSSGLAGGQNEQYF
>.|.|14|TRBJ2-3|TRBV7-6
TGTGCCAGCAGCTCCTCGAGCGGCACAGATACGCAGTATTTT
CASSSSSGTDTQYF
>.|.|14|TRBJ2-5|TRBV5-6
TGTGCCAGCAGCCGCGGGACCATACGAGAGACCCAGTACTTC
CASSRGTIRETQYF
>TRBD1|.|17|TRBJ2-7|TRBV7-9
TGTGCCAGCAGCTTATTCCCCGGGACAGGGGGCTCCAACGAGCAGTACTTC
CASSLFPGTGGSNEQYF
>TRBD2|.|15|TRBJ2-1|TRBV5-1
TGCGCCAGCAGCTACCCTAGCGGGAGTGGCAATGAGCAGTTCTTC
CASSYPSGSGNEQFF
>TRBD1|once|15|TRBJ2-7|TRBV7-6
TGTGCCAGCAGCTCAATCCGGGACAGCTCCTACGAGCAGTACTTC
CASSSIRDSSYEQYF
>TRBD1|.|14|TRBJ1-1|TRBV28
TGTGCCAGCAGTAGAGGGGGCATGAACACTGAAGCTTTCTTT
CASSRGGMNTEAFF
>TRBD1|.|12|TRBJ1-2|TRBV7-2
TGTGCCAGCAGCTATGGACAGGGTGGCTACACCTTC
CASSYGQGGYTF
>.|.|15|TRBJ1-6|TRBV20-1
TGCAGTGCTAGAGATTTGCCGGGGTGGAATTCACCCCTCCACTTT
CSARDLPGWNSPLHF
>.|.|13|TRBJ1-2|TRBV20-1
TGCAGTGCTAGAGATATCCTCGGCGATGGCTACACCTTC
CSARDILGDGYTF
>.|.|15|TRBJ2-3|TRBV4-1
TGCGCCAGCACTCTGACTAGGATCAGCACAGATACGCAGTATTTT
CASTLTRISTDTQYF
>.|few|13|TRBJ2-5|TRBV5-6
TGTGCCAGCAGCTTGAGGCCTCAAGAGACCCAGTACTTC
CASSLRPQETQYF
>.|.|15|TRBJ1-6|TRBV9
TGTGCCAGCAGCGTAGTCGGAGGGCCTACGTCACCCCTCCACTTT
CASSVVGGPTSPLHF
>TRBD1|.|13|TRBJ2-5|TRBV30
TGTGCCTGGGAACGGGACAGCCAAGAGACCCAGTACTTC
CAWERDSQETQYF
>TRBD2|.|15|TRBJ2-7|TRBV20-1
TGCAGTGCTAGAGATCCCCGGACTAGCGGGAGCGAGCAGTACTTC
CSARDPRTSGSEQYF
>.|.|16|TRBJ1-5|TRBV6-2/TRBV6-3
TGTGCCAGCAGTTACGGCCAACACCGAAGCAATCAGCCCCAGCATTTT
CASSYGQHRSNQPQHF
>TRBD1|few|13|TRBJ2-2|TRBV7-2
TGTGCCAGCAGGCCACAGGGGACCGGGGAGCTGTTTTTT
CASRPQGTGELFF
>.|.|14|TRBJ2-7|TRBV20-1
TGCAGTGCTAGAGACGGCCTACCGGGGCACGAGCAGTACTTC
CSARDGLPGHEQYF
>TRBD1|.|16|TRBJ2-5|TRBV5-1
TGCGCCAGCACCCGCAGGACAGGGGAAAGACAAGAGACCCAGTACTTC
CASTRRTGERQETQYF
>.|.|14|TRBJ1-1|TRBV14
TGTGCCAGCAGCCAAGATGTAAGGGGCGGATCGGCTTTCTTT
CASSQDVRGGSAFF
>TRBD1|.|14|TRBJ1-5|TRBV20-1
TGCAGTGCTCTACGGACAGGGGAGATGGGTCCCCAGCATTTT
CSALRTGEMGPQHF
>.|.|12|TRBJ1-2|TRBV7-2
TGTGCCAGCAGCTTAGTACAATCTGGCTACACCTTC
CASSLVQSGYTF
>.|once|12|TRBJ1-4|TRBV28
TGTGCCAGCAGAGAAACTAATGAAAAACTGTTTTTT
CASRETNEKLFF